The 26 T cell receptor beta chains below come from one sample, sequenced in a study of shared clonotypes between healthy human individuals. Generated by immunoSEQ multiplex PCR, the TCRdb table keeps only in-frame clones and is missing some. The table records about 1 million clones, about 76% of them present only once. What was sequenced was memory CD4+ T cells sorted from blood. Documented subset: CD45RA-negative fraction. These receptors were obtained from a man aged 18 to 29 in good health.

The table lists this clone with a count of one. V gene TRBV2 combines with J gene TRBJ2-3; no clear D. V lost 3 bases, J lost 2 bases, and 9 bases lay in between. Germline CDR1 and CDR2: SNHLY and FYNNEI. The CDR3 totals 14 residues. The CDR3 DNA reads as TGTGCCAGCAGTGAGGGCAGGCCCACAGATACGCAGTATTTT. This codes for CASSEGRPTDTQYF.

The chain has TRBV14 and TRBJ2-3; D may match TRBD1 or TRBD2 (5 bases each). CDR3 size: 15 residues. Trimming took off 0 bases at V and 3 bases at J, with 10 bases between the two ends. Germline V gives CDR1 SGHDN, CDR2 FVKESK. DNA for the CDR3: TGTGCCAGCAGCCAAGAAAACAGGAGGACAGATACGCAGTATTTT. Translated: CASSQENRRTDTQYF.

The J gene is TRBJ1-1, the V gene TRBV12-5, with D maybe TRBD1 (6 bases). Trimming shortened V by 6 bases and J by 0 bases, and 23 bases separated the two germline ends. The CDR3 covers 18 residues. Germline CDR1 LGHNT, CDR2 FRNRAP. CDR3 bases: TGTGCTAGTGGCACCACAGGGCAACAAAGGGGTGTGAACACTGAAGCTTTCTTT. Translating gives CASGTTGQQRGVNTEAFF.

This clone was seen only once. Other DNA sequences in this sample translate to the same CDR3. The chain combines TRBV5-1 with TRBJ2-2; a weak D match, TRBD1 (6 bases). V lost 2 bases, J lost 2 bases, and 10 bases lay in between. The CDR3 spans 15 residues. CDR1 SGHRS and CDR2 YFSETQ come from the germline V gene. This CDR3 is CASSLGTTNTGELFF. CDR3 DNA sequence: TGCGCCAGCAGCTTAGGGACAACTAACACCGGGGAGCTGTTTTTT.

The chain employs TRBV7-9 and TRBJ2-5, with D possibly TRBD1 on 5 matching bases. V lost 5 bases to trimming and J lost 11 bases, with 15 bases between them. The CDR3 is 12 residues long. CDR1 is SEHNR, CDR2 FQNEAQ, per germline (reference sequence). This CDR3 reads CASSPLTVAQYF. Here the CDR3 DNA reads TGTGCCAGCAGCCCCTTGACAGTCGCGCAGTACTTC.

The chain couples TRBV15 to TRBJ2-7; 11 bases are shared with TRBD2. The V and J ends lost 2 bases and 9 bases, in that order; junction bases with no gene match: 3. This CDR3 has 13 amino acids. CDR1 and CDR2 from the germline V gene are LNHNV and YYDKDF (reference sequence). The chain's CDR3 is CATSRQGLAGQYF. CDR3 bases: TGTGCCACCAGCAGACAAGGACTAGCGGGGCAGTACTTC.

CDR3 nucleotides: TGCGCCAGCAGCTTGGAAGGTTCGAAGTCAGGTGAAGCTTTCTTT. This codes for CASSLEGSKSGEAFF. The V gene is TRBV5-1, the J gene TRBJ1-1; D gene unclear. With 0 bases removed from V and 7 bases from J, the gap between germline ends came to 16 bases. Per germline, CDR1 SGHRS and CDR2 YFSETQ. The CDR3 covers 15 residues.

The rearrangement joins TRBV30 to TRBJ1-5, with D perhaps TRBD1 (5 bases). Trimming took 0 bases from V and 8 from J, leaving 14 bases between them. This CDR3 spans 14 amino acids. Germline V gives CDR1 GTSNPN, CDR2 SVGIG (reference sequence). The CDR3, as DNA: TGTGCCTGGAGTGTAGGGACTGTGGTCGAGCCCCAGCATTTT. This encodes CAWSVGTVVEPQHF.

The CDR3: CARSLQRGQGPSMNGNTIYF. DNA of the CDR3: TGTGCCAGAAGCTTGCAGCGGGGCCAAGGACCGAGTATGAACGGAAACACCATATATTTT. The rearrangement links TRBV5-3 to TRBJ1-3; possible D gene TRBD1, 5 bases. TRBV5-3 is assigned to the ORF class and has an uncertain function. V lost 1 base, J lost 4 bases, and 27 bases lay in between. The CDR3 is made up of 20 amino acids.

This chain joins TRBV27 and TRBJ1-1, with D possibly being TRBD1 (6 bases). The CDR3 sequence is 14 residues long. Germline CDR1 and CDR2: MNHEY and SMNVEV (reference sequence). The V and J ends lost 2 bases and 1 base respectively, with 8 bases between them. CDR3 region: CASSLGTRNTEAFF. The CDR3 bases are TGTGCCAGCAGTTTAGGGACAAGGAACACTGAAGCTTTCTTT.

This clone was picked up a small number of times. This sequence joins TRBV5-1 and TRBJ2-1, with D possibly TRBD2 on 5 matching bases. The germline gives CDR1 SGHRS, CDR2 YFSETQ. The CDR3 runs 17 residues. V lost 5 bases, J lost 5 bases, and 23 bases lay in between. The CDR3 nucleotides are TGCGCCAGCAGGCCCCCTTTTGGGGAGTATGGGGACAATGAGCAGTTCTTC. As protein: CASRPPFGEYGDNEQFF.

This chain connects TRBV9 to TRBJ1-3; no clear D gene. Germline assignment: CDR1 SGDLS and CDR2 YYNGEE. Trimming removed 0 bases at V and 0 bases at J, with 10 bases between. The CDR3 consists of 16 residues. As DNA, the CDR3 is TGTGCCAGCAGCGTAGCAGGTGACAACTCTGGAAACACCATATATTTT. Protein sequence: CASSVAGDNSGNTIYF.

At least ten counts were recorded for this clone. A junction boundary mismatches the germline segment, possibly from a read error. The CDR3 loop is CASSLAPPPRVDPSYEQYF. The CDR3 nucleotides read TGTGCTAGCAGCTTAGCGCCCCCACCCCGGGTAGACCCTTCCTACGAGCAGTACTTC. The rearrangement links TRBV7-7 to TRBJ2-7; D may be TRBD2 (5 bases). This CDR3 is built from 19 residues. Germline V lookup: CDR1 SSHAT, CDR2 FNYEAQ (reference sequence).

This clone was observed a handful of times. The V and J genes are TRBV13 and TRBJ2-2; no reliable D call. The CDR3 sequence is 12 residues long. Germline values: CDR1 PRHDT, CDR2 FYEKMQ (reference sequence). Between the trimmed V and J ends, which lost 5 bases and 7 bases, there was a span of 8 bases. The CDR3 loop is CASSQMSGELFF. The DNA of the CDR3 is TGTGCCAGCAGCCAAATGAGCGGGGAGCTGTTTTTT. Filled out from reference TRBV13 and TRBJ2-2, the complete variable domain reads AAGVIQSPRHLIKEKRETATLKCYPIPRHDTVYWYQQGPGQDPQFLISFYEKMQSDKGSIPDRFSAQQFSDYHSELNMSSLELGDSALYFCASSQMSGELFFGEGSRLTVL.

The CDR3 bases are TGTGCCTGGAGTACGGAGGGTACGAGCAATCAGCCCCAGCATTTT. It specifies CAWSTEGTSNQPQHF. This chain uses TRBV30 with TRBJ1-5; D remains ambiguous. This CDR3 comprises 15 residues. The germline CDR1 and CDR2 sequences are GTSNPN and SVGIG (reference sequence). Trimming cost V 2 bases and J 1 base, with 12 bases left between them.

The chain couples TRBV15 to TRBJ2-7; 8 nucleotides agree with TRBD2. CDR3 length: 15 amino acids. Germline-derived CDR1 and CDR2 are LNHNV and YYDKDF (reference sequence). J was trimmed by 5 bases and V by 3 bases; bases with no gene match: 9. In DNA, the CDR3 is TGTGCCACCAGCAGCTCCCAGCGGGAGAGCGACGAGCAGTACTTC. Protein sequence: CATSSSQRESDEQYF.

This clone was counted ten times or more. This chain connects TRBV5-6 to TRBJ1-6; D unresolved. The CDR3 runs to 13 residues. V was clipped by 1 base and J by 7 bases, with 6 bases between them. Looked up from germline, CDR1 is SGHDT and CDR2 is YYEEEE. CDR3 sequence: CASSLTRNSPLHF. In DNA form, the CDR3 reads TGTGCCAGCAGCTTGACGCGGAATTCACCCCTCCACTTT.

The sample holds a few counts of this clone. This chain connects TRBV6-5 to TRBJ2-7; D is unresolved. V was trimmed by 2 bases and J by 0 bases, leaving 14 bases between them. The CDR3 totals 16 residues. Looked up from germline, CDR1 is MNHEY and CDR2 is SVGAGI. This chain's CDR3 is CASSYVALDSSYEQYF. The CDR3 nucleotides are TGTGCCAGCAGTTACGTGGCCCTAGATAGCTCCTACGAGCAGTACTTC.

As concerns this clone: The same CDR3 also results from other DNA sequences found in this sample. The chain links TRBV5-1 to TRBJ2-3; a weak D match, TRBD1 (5 bases). Germline CDR1 is SGHRS and CDR2 is YFSETQ. The germline V and J ends were trimmed by 0 bases and 0 bases, with 8 bases remaining between them. The CDR3 loop spans 15 amino acids. The DNA for the CDR3 is TGCGCCAGCAGCTTGGAGGGGCAGAGCACAGATACGCAGTATTTT. Protein sequence: CASSLEGQSTDTQYF.

The chain is built from TRBV7-9 and TRBJ1-2; TRBD1 matches at 7 bases. Germline CDR1 and CDR2: SEHNR and FQNEAQ (reference sequence). The CDR3 loop spans 15 amino acids. J was trimmed by 6 bases and V by 5 bases; bases with no gene match: 12. The CDR3 DNA follows: TGTGCCAGCAGCCCCAATCTAGACAGGGTCCATGGCTACACCTTC. This encodes CASSPNLDRVHGYTF.

The sample holds many counts of this clone. The J gene is TRBJ1-4, the V gene TRBV7-9; weak D call: TRBD1 (6 bases). The V gene lost 1 base and the J gene lost 8 bases, with 14 bases spanning the gap. CDR1 is SEHNR and CDR2 is FQNEAQ in the germline V gene (reference sequence). The CDR3 sequence is 15 residues long. The CDR3, as DNA: TGTGCCAGCAGCTTAGACAGGGAAGGCGGAGAAAAACTGTTTTTT. Translated, it gives CASSLDREGGEKLFF.

The V call is TRBV5-1, the J call TRBJ2-2, with a possible D match to TRBD2 (6 bases). Germline V gene data show CDR1 as SGHRS and CDR2 as YFSETQ. V was clipped by 5 bases and J by 4 bases, with 15 bases between them. This CDR3 contains 15 residues. The CDR3 sequence: CASRQWGEVTGELFF. CDR3 coding DNA: TGCGCCAGCAGACAATGGGGGGAGGTCACCGGGGAGCTGTTTTTT. Together with reference TRBV5-1 and TRBJ2-2, the CDR3 gives the full variable domain: KAGVTQTPRYLIKTRGQQVTLSCSPISGHRSVSWYQQTPGQGLQFLFEYFSETQRNKGNFPGRFSGRQFSNSRSEMNVSTLELGDSALYLCASRQWGEVTGELFFGEGSRLTVL.

Note on this clone: The same CDR3 can be traced to other DNA sequences in this sample. The gene calls are TRBV28 and TRBJ1-3; possibly TRBD1 for D (6 bases). The CDR3 contains 14 residues. Trimming took 2 bases from V and 4 from J, leaving 9 bases between them. CDR1 and CDR2 from the germline V gene are MDHEN and SYDVKM. CDR3 region: CASSLPGTGNTIYF. The CDR3 region has the DNA TGTGCCAGCAGTTTACCAGGGACAGGAAACACCATATATTTT.

The V gene is TRBV28, the J gene TRBJ1-2, with D hard to call. Germline values: CDR1 MDHEN, CDR2 SYDVKM. The CDR3 has 12 residues. V lost 6 bases and J 7 bases, leaving 12 bases between the germline ends. The CDR3 reads CASSRVGVGYTF. The CDR3, as DNA: TGTGCCAGCAGCCGAGTTGGGGTTGGCTACACCTTC.

V gene TRBV7-2 combines with J gene TRBJ2-5; D uncertain. The germline V and J ends were trimmed by 5 bases and 6 bases, with 19 bases remaining between them. There are 15 residues in the CDR3. Per germline, CDR1 SGHTA and CDR2 FQGNSA. The CDR3 protein is CASSTQGEGRKTQYF. CDR3 in DNA: TGTGCCAGCAGCACCCAAGGCGAAGGGCGGAAGACCCAGTACTTC. The full variable domain, rest sourced from reference TRBV7-2 and TRBJ2-5, is GAGVSQSPSNKVTEKGKDVELRCDPISGHTALYWYRQSLGQGLEFLIYFQGNSAPDKSGLPSDRFSAERTGGSVSTLTIQRTQQEDSAVYLCASSTQGEGRKTQYFGPGTRLLVL.

This clone was observed a few times. The V and J genes are TRBV28 and TRBJ1-2; D remains ambiguous. The V gene's germline CDR1 is MDHEN and CDR2 SYDVKM. V was clipped by 8 bases and J by 5 bases, with 9 bases between them. This CDR3 region has 11 residues. The CDR3 is CASRKKYGYTF. CDR3 in DNA: TGTGCCAGCCGTAAGAAATATGGCTACACCTTC.